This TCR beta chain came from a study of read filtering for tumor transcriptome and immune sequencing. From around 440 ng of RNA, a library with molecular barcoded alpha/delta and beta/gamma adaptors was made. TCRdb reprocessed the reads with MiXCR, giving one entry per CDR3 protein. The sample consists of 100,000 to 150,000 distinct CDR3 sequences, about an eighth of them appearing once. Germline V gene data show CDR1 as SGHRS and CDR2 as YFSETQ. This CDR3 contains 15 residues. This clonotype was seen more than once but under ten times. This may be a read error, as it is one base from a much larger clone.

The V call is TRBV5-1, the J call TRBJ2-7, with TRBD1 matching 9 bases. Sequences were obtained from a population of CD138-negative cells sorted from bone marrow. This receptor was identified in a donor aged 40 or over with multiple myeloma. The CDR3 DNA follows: TGCGCCAGCAGCCTTCTACAGGGGGCCAGCTACGGGCAGTACTTC. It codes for CASSLLQGASYGQYF.